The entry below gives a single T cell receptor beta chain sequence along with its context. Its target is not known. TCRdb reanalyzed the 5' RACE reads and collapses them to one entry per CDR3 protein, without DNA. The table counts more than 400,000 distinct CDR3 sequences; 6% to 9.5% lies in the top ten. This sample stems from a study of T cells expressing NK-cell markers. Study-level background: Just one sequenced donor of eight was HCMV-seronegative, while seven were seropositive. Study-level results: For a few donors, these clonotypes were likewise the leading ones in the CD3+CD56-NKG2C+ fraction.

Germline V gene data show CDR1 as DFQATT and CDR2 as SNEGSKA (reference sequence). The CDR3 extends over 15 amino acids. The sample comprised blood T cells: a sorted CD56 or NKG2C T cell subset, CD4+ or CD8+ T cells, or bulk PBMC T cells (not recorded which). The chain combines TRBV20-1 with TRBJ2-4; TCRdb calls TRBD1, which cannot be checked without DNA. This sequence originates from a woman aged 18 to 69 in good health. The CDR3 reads CSALGGGSAKNIQYF.